Listed below are T cell receptor beta chains from one sample, sequenced in a study of cytomegalovirus exposure and HLA in healthy donors. Here immunoSEQ multiplex PCR was the method, and the copy in TCRdb shows in-frame clones only, minus some. In the table there are around 100,000 clones, around 72% of which are singletons. Material: PBMCs. These receptors came from a man aged 35-49 years in good health and CMV-seronegative. The CDR3 runs from the conserved cysteine through the conserved F or W. A D gene is named only where the DNA matches it firmly.

TRBJ2-1 TRBV10-1 TRBD2 CASSESVKRGMYNEQFF
TRBJ2-7 TRBV5-4 TRBD1 CASSLALQGASYEQYF
TRBJ1-1 TRBV27 - CASSLWQETEAFF
TRBJ2-7 TRBV5-4 TRBD1 CASKGTGNEQYF
TRBJ1-1 TRBV5-1 - CASSLEVLIGTEAFF
TRBJ2-3 TRBV2 - CASSEMAGTQYF
TRBJ1-2 TRBV4-3 - CASSQDVQYGYTF
TRBJ1-6 TRBV2 - CASSKGRVDSPLHF
TRBJ2-7 TRBV19 TRBD2 CASSTLGRASYEQYF
TRBJ1-1 TRBV5-1 - CASSPRGENTEAFF
TRBJ1-2 TRBV19 TRBD1 CASSPTGFGYTF
TRBJ2-2 TRBV7-2 TRBD2 CASSLETSGGAELFF
TRBJ2-1 TRBV27 - CASSLYRAYNEQFF